The clone carrying this T cell receptor (beta chain) was seen at least ten times. Antigen specificity is unknown. These data belong to a study of shared clonotypes between healthy human individuals. Across the study: Per-donor plates numbered three CD4 naive, three CD4 memory, two CD8 naive and one CD8 memory. General study findings and limits: Naive subsets tended to show greater estimated richness than memory subsets. Sorted-subset sequencing, rarefaction showed, was incomplete despite large depth.

TCRdb's table, derived via immunoSEQ multiplex PCR, lists solely in-frame clones and lacks some. Here the sample spans 980,000 or so clones, approximately 76% being singletons. Study donors comprised healthy, HIV-negative adults devoid of recent acute infection or vaccination. Germline V gene lookup returns CDR1 MDHEN and CDR2 SYDVKM. V was pared by 7 bases and J by 5 bases, with 20 bases between. The CDR3 covers 15 residues. This chain links TRBV28 with TRBJ1-1; TRBD1 is a possible D gene (5 bases). The sequenced sample was memory CD4+ T cells sorted from blood. Specified subset: CD45RA-negative fraction. This receptor was identified in a man aged 18 to 29 in good health. CDR3 loop: CASNINPGASTEAFF. CDR3 DNA sequence: TGTGCCAGCAATATTAACCCCGGGGCGTCAACTGAAGCTTTCTTT.